The 9 T cell receptor beta chains reported below all come from one sample, sequenced in a study of blood T cell repertoires in COVID-19. TCRdb's copy holds only in-frame clones and misses some; the assay was immunoSEQ multiplex PCR. The sample contains a few hundred thousand clones, roughly 89% of which appear only once. The material sequenced was peripheral blood. The receptors originated from a man aged 25 to 45 with acute or convalescent COVID-19.

This chain uses TRBV16 with TRBJ2-3; 8 bases agree with TRBD1. The CDR3 covers 17 residues. V lost 0 bases to trimming and J lost 1 base; unmatched junction nucleotides: 6. CDR1 is KGHSY and CDR2 is FQNENV in the germline V gene. CDR3 protein: CASSQSGRGLGTDTQYF. The CDR3 DNA reads as TGTGCCAGCAGCCAATCGGGCAGGGGGCTCGGCACAGATACGCAGTATTTT. Supplemented by reference TRBV16 and TRBJ2-3, the full variable domain reads GEEVAQTPKHLVRGEGQKAKLYCAPIKGHSYVFWYQQVLKNEFKFLISFQNENVFDETGMPKERFSAKCLPNSPCSLEIQATKLEDSAVYFCASSQSGRGLGTDTQYFGPGTRLTVL.

The chain uses TRBV19 and TRBJ1-6, with 7 bases fitting TRBD1. This CDR3 comprises 14 residues. CDR1 and CDR2 (germline): LNHDA, SQIVND (reference sequence). V dropped 5 bases and J dropped 9; count of bases not matched to a gene: 7. DNA of the CDR3: TGTGCCAGTAGTCGGGACAGCTCAATTTCACCCCTCCACTTT. Its protein product is CASSRDSSISPLHF.

The chain couples TRBV5-1 to TRBJ2-5; D is possibly TRBD1 (5 bases). Trimming took off 0 bases at V and 4 bases at J, with 10 bases between the two ends. Germline V gene sequence: CDR1 SGHRS, CDR2 YFSETQ. The CDR3 has 14 residues. The CDR3 DNA reads TGCGCCAGCAGCTTGGGGACATTAAGAGAGACCCAGTACTTC. This encodes CASSLGTLRETQYF.

The gene calls are TRBV28 and TRBJ2-2; D perhaps matches TRBD2 (6 bases). The CDR3 has 15 amino acids. Trimming cost V 8 bases and J 0 bases, with 13 bases left between them. Germline CDR1 is MDHEN and CDR2 is SYDVKM. CDR3 coding DNA: TGTGCCAGCTCCCCCACGGGAGCGAACACCGGGGAGCTGTTTTTT. It yields the protein CASSPTGANTGELFF.

This clone is a singleton in its sample. This sequence joins TRBV12-1 and TRBJ1-1; the table gives TRBD1 as D, unverified against the DNA. TRBV12-1 is a known pseudogene. The CDR3 consists of 16 residues. The CDR3 DNA reads TGTGCCAGCAGCTTTGGGCACTATGAAGGGGACACTGAAGCTTTCTTT. This gives the protein CASSFGHYEGDTEAFF.

The CDR3 loop is CASSSFTGEDSEAFF. CDR3 bases: TGCGCCAGCAGCTCGTTTACAGGGGAGGACTCCGAAGCTTTCTTT. The chain employs TRBV5-1 and TRBJ1-1; 7 bases agree with TRBD1. Losses at the gene ends were 3 bases for V and 8 bases for J; bases not matched to a gene: 13. Germline V gives CDR1 SGHRS, CDR2 YFSETQ. The CDR3 totals 15 residues. Complete variable domain (other parts from reference TRBV5-1 and TRBJ1-1): KAGVTQTPRYLIKTRGQQVTLSCSPISGHRSVSWYQQTPGQGLQFLFEYFSETQRNKGNFPGRFSGRQFSNSRSEMNVSTLELGDSALYLCASSSFTGEDSEAFFGQGTRLTVV.

This clone was detected once. The chain has TRBV7-9 and TRBJ1-3; TRBD1 aligns across 7 bases. The CDR3 consists of 14 residues. J lost 6 bases, V lost 5 bases, and 7 bases had no gene match. The germline CDR1 and CDR2 sequences are SEHNR and FQNEAQ (reference sequence). The CDR3: CASSPTGSENTIYF. CDR3 bases: TGTGCCAGCAGCCCGACAGGGAGCGAAAACACCATATATTTT.

The rearrangement links TRBV2 to TRBJ1-1, with D possibly being TRBD1 (6 bases). The CDR3 contains 14 residues. V shed 6 bases and J shed 4 bases, with 15 bases lying between them. Germline V CDR1 and CDR2: SNHLY, FYNNEI. The CDR3 nucleotides are TGTGCCAGCAGAGCAACAGGGTCCGCCACTGAAGCTTTCTTT. This gives the protein CASRATGSATEAFF.

This sequence joins TRBV5-1 and TRBJ2-4, with 10 nucleotides matching TRBD1. Germline CDR1 reads SGHRS; CDR2 reads YFSETQ. The CDR3 runs to 15 residues. V gave up 4 bases and J gave up 6 bases; unmatched junction bases: 7. The DNA of the CDR3 is TGCGCCAGCAGCCTGTCCGGGACAGGGGTAAACATTCAGTACTTC. Encoded protein: CASSLSGTGVNIQYF.